This TCR beta chain emerged from a study of shared clonotypes between healthy human individuals. Findings and limits, study-wide: Naive subsets, compared against memory subsets, generally had larger estimated richness values.

CDR3 length: 13 residues. Germline CDR1 reads LGHNA; CDR2 reads YNFKEQ. V shed 6 bases and J shed 5 bases, with 11 bases lying between them. Sequencing was performed with immunoSEQ multiplex PCR; in TCRdb, only in-frame clones are kept and a portion is missing. The table shows approximately 710,000 clones, with less than 95% occurring only once. HIV-negative, healthy adults without recent acute infections or vaccinations were the donors. A note on this clone: The target antigen is unknown.

Material for sequencing was memory CD8+ T cells from PBMCs. As to subset: CD45RO+ cells pooled with CCR7-negative TemRA cells. The chain employs TRBV4-2 and TRBJ2-1, with D perhaps matching TRBD1 (5 bases). The TCR originated in a man aged 18 to 30 in good health. Some clones in this sample may be carry-over from other donors' samples. In DNA form, the CDR3 reads TGTGCCAGCAGAGGGGCTGCGAACAATGAGCAGTTCTTC. Its translation: CASRGAANNEQFF.